The present T cell receptor beta chain was sequenced within a study of T cells in Graves' hyperthyroidism and ophthalmopathy. Study-wide context: Upon initial diagnosis and before any treatment, peripheral blood was collected. Study-wide points: Blood held most thyroid clonotypes expanded above 0.001 frequency. Progression to ophthalmopathy was predicted a median of 6.5 months early.

The source material, RNA transcripts, was used to amplify TCR beta CDR3 regions. The TCR CDR3 first-round RT-PCR relied on the HTBI primer set. In TCRdb, the multiplex PCR reads were re-called with MiXCR into one record per CDR3 protein. There are around 600,000 distinct CDR3 sequences in the sample; 16% occur only once, and about 3.5% lies in the top ten. This clonotype was picked up a small number of times. Its specificity is not known. It was 8 to 10 ml of fresh peripheral blood that supplied the PBMCs. The length of the CDR3 is 13 residues. CDR1 is LGHDT and CDR2 is YNNKEL in the germline V gene (reference sequence). V was clipped by 0 bases and J by 13 bases, with 12 bases between them.

The chain couples TRBV3-1 to TRBJ2-2, with D uncertain. This sequence originates from a woman between 40 and 50 years old with Graves' ophthalmopathy. The sequencing sample was made of blood. CDR3 protein: CASSQEGGVGLFF. CDR3 DNA: TGTGCCAGCAGCCAAGAGGGTGGTGTCGGGCTGTTTTTT.